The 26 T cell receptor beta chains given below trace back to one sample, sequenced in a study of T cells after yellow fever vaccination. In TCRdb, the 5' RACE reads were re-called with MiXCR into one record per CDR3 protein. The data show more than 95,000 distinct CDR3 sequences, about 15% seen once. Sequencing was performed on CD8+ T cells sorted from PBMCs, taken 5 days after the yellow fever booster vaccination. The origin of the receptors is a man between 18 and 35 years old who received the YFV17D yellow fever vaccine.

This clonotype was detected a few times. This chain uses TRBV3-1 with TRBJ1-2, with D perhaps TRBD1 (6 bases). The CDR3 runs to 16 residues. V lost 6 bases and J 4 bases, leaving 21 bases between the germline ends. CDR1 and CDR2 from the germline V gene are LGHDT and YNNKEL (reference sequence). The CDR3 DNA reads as TGTGCCAGCAGTCACAAGTTGTCAGGGGTCATCTATGGCTACACCTTC. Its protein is CASSHKLSGVIYGYTF.

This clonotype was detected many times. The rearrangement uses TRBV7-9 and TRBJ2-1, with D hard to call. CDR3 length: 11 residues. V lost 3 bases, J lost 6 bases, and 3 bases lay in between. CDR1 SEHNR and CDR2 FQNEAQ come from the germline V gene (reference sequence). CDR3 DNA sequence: TGTGCCAGCAGCTTGGCCAATGAGCAGTTCTTC. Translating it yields CASSLANEQFF.

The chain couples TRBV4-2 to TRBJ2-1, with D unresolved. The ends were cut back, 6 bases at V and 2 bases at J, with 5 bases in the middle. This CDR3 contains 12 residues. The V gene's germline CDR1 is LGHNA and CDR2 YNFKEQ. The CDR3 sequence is CASRGTYNEQFF. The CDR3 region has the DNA TGTGCCAGCAGGGGAACCTACAATGAGCAGTTCTTC.

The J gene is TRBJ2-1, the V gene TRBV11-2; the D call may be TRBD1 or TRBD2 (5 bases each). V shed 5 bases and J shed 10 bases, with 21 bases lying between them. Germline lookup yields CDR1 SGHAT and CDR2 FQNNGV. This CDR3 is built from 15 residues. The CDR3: CASSPYGTPDREQFF. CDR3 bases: TGTGCCAGCAGCCCCTACGGGACCCCAGATAGAGAGCAGTTCTTC.

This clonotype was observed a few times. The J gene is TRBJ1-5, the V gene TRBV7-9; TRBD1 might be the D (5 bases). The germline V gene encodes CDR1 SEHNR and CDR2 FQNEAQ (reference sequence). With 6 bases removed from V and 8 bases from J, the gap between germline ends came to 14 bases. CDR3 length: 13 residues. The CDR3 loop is CASSDSALEPQHF. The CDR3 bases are TGTGCCAGCAGTGACAGCGCCCTGGAGCCCCAGCATTTT.

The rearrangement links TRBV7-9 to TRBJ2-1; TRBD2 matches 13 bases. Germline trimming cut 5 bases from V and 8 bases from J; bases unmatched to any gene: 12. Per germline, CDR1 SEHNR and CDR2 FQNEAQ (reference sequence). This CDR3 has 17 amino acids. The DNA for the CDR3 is TGTGCCAGCAGCCCCGGGGGGGGGACTAGCGGGGCTCATGAGCAGTTCTTC. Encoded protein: CASSPGGGTSGAHEQFF.

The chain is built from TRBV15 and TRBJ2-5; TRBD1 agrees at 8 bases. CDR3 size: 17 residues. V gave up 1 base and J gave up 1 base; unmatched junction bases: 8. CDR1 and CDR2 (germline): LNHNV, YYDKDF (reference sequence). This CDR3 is CATSRGKTGDLQETQYF. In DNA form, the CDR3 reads TGTGCCACCAGCAGAGGCAAGACAGGGGACCTCCAAGAGACCCAGTACTTC.

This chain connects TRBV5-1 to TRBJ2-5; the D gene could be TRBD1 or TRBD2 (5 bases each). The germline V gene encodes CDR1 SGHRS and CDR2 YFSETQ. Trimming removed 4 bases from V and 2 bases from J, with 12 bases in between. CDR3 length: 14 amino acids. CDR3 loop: CASSIRGNQETQYF. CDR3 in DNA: TGCGCCAGCAGCATCCGGGGCAATCAAGAGACCCAGTACTTC.

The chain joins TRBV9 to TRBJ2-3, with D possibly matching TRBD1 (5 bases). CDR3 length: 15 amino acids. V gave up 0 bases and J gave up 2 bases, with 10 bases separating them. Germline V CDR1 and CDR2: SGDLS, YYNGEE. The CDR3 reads CASSVVGHLTDTQYF. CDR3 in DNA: TGTGCCAGCAGCGTAGTGGGGCACCTCACAGATACGCAGTATTTT.

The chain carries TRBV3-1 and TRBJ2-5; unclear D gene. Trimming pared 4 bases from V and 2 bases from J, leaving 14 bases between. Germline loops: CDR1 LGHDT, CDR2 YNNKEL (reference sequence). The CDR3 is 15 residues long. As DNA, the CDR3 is TGTGCCAGCAGCCCTTCGTCCCAAGGGCAAGAGACCCAGTACTTC. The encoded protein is CASSPSSQGQETQYF.

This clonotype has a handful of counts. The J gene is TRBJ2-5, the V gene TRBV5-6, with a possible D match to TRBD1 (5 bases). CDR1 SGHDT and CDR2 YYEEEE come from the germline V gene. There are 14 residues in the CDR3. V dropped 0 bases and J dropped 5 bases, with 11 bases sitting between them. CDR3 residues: CASSLVQGLETQYF. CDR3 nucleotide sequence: TGTGCCAGCAGCTTGGTTCAGGGTTTGGAGACCCAGTACTTC.

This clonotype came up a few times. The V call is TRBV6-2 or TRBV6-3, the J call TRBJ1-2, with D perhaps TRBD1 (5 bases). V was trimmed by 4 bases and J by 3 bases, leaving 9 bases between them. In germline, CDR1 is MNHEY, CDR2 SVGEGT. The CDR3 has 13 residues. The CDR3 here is CASSSTADYGYTF. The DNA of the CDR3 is TGTGCCAGCAGTTCGACAGCCGACTATGGCTACACCTTC.

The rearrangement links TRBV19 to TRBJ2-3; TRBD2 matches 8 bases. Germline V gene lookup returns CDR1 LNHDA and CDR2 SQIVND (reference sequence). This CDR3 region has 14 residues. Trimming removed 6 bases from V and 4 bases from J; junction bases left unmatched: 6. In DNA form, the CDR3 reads TGTGCCAGTAGCGGGGGGGCCGCCCCAGATACGCAGTATTTT. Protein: CASSGGAAPDTQYF.

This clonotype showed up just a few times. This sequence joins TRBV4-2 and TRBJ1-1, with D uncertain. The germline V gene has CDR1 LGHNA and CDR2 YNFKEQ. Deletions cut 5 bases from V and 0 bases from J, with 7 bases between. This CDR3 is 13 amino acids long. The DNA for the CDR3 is TGTGCCAGCAGCGCCGACATGAACACTGAAGCTTTCTTT. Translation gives CASSADMNTEAFF.

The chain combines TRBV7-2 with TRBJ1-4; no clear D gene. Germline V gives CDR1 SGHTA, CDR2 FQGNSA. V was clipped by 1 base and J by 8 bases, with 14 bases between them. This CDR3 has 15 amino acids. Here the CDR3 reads CASSLELRETEKLFF. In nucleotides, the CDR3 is TGTGCCAGCAGCTTAGAGTTGAGGGAAACGGAAAAACTGTTTTTT.

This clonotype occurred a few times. CDR3 protein: CASSDTENYGYTF. CDR3 bases: TGTGCCAGCAGTGACACAGAAAACTATGGCTACACCTTC. The chain couples TRBV6-1 to TRBJ1-2; no firm D call. The V gene lost 3 bases and the J gene lost 2 bases, with 7 bases spanning the gap. The CDR3 is 13 amino acids. Per the germline V gene, CDR1 is MNHNS and CDR2 is SASEGT.

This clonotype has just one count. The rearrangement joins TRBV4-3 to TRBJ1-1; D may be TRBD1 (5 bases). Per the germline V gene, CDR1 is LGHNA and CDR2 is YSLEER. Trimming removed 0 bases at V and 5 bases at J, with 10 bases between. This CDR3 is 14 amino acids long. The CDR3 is CASSQDNGGTEAFF. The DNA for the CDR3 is TGCGCCAGCAGCCAAGATAACGGGGGGACTGAAGCTTTCTTT.

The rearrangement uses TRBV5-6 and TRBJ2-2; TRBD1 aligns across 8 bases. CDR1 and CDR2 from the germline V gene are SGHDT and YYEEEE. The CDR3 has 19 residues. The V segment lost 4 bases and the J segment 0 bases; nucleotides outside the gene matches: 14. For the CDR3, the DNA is TGTGCCAGCAGCGGGGGGACAGGACATCCTGACGCGAACACCGGGGAGCTGTTTTTT. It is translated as CASSGGTGHPDANTGELFF.

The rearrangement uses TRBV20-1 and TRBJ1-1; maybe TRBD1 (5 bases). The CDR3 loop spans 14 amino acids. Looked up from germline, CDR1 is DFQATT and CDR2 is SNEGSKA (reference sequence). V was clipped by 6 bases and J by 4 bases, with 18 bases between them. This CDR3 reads CSAILGRAVTEAFF. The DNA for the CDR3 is TGCAGTGCCATCCTCGGCAGGGCCGTCACTGAAGCTTTCTTT.

CDR3 in amino acids: CATSESDSVEGYTF. The CDR3 DNA reads as TGTGCCACCAGTGAATCGGACAGCGTGGAGGGCTACACCTTC. This sequence joins TRBV24-1 and TRBJ1-2; D may be TRBD1 (6 bases). The V and J ends lost 4 bases and 8 bases respectively, with 16 bases between them. The germline CDR1 and CDR2 sequences are KGHDR and SFDVKD. The CDR3 has 14 residues.

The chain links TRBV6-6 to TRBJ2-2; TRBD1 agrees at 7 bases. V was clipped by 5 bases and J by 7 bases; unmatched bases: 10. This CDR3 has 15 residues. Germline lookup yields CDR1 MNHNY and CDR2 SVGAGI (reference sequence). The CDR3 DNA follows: TGTGCCAGCAGTCTAACAGGGGTCCTTGGCGGGGAGCTGTTTTTT. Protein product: CASSLTGVLGGELFF.

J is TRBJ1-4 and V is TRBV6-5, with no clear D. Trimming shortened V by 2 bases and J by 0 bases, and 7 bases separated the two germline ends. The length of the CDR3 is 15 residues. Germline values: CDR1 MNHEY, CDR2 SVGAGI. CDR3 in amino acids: CASSYNLATNEKLFF. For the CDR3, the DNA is TGTGCCAGCAGTTACAACTTGGCAACTAATGAAAAACTGTTTTTT.

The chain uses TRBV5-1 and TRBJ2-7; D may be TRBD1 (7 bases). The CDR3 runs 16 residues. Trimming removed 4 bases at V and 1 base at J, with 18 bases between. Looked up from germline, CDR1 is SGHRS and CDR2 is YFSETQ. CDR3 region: CASSGSGRGTSYEQYF. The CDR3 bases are TGCGCCAGCAGCGGTTCCGGCAGGGGGACTTCCTACGAGCAGTACTTC.

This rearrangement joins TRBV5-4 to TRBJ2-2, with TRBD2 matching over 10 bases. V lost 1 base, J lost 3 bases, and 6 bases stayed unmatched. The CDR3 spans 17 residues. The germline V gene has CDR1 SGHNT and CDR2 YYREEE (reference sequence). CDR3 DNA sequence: TGTGCCAGCAGCTTGACCGGGGGACTAGCGTACACCGGGGAGCTGTTTTTT. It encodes CASSLTGGLAYTGELFF.

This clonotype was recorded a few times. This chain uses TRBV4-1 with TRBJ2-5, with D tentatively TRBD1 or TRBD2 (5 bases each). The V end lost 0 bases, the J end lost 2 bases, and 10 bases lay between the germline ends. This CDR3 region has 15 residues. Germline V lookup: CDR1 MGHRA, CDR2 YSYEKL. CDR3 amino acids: CASSQEWGNQETQYF. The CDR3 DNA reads TGCGCCAGCAGCCAAGAATGGGGGAATCAAGAGACCCAGTACTTC.

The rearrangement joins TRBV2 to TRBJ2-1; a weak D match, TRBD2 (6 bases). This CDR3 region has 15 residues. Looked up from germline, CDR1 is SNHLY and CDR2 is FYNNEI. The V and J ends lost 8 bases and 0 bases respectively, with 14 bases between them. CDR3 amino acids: CASLGGGSSYNEQFF. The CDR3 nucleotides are TGTGCCAGCTTGGGAGGTGGGAGCTCCTACAATGAGCAGTTCTTC.